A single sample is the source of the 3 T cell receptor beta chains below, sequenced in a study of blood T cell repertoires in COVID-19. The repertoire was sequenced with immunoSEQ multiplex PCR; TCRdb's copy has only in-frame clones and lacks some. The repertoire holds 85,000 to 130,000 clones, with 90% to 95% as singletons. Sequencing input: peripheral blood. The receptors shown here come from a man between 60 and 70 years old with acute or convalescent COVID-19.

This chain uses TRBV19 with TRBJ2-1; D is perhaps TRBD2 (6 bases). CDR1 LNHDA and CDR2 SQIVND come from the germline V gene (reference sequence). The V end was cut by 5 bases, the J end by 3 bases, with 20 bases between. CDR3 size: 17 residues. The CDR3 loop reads CASSPNLAFTYYNEQFF. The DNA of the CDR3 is TGTGCCAGTAGTCCAAACCTAGCGTTCACTTACTACAATGAGCAGTTCTTC. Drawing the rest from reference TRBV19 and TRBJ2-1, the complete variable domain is DGGITQSPKYLFRKEGQNVTLSCEQNLNHDAMYWYRQDPGQGLRLIYYSQIVNDFQKGDIAEGYSVSREKKESFPLTVTSAQKNPTAFYLCASSPNLAFTYYNEQFFGPGTRLTVL.

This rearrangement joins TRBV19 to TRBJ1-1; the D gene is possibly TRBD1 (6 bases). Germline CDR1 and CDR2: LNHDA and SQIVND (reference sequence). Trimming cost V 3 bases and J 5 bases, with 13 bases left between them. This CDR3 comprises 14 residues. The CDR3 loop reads CASSITHRDTEAFF. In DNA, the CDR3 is TGTGCCAGTAGTATCACTCACAGGGATACTGAAGCTTTCTTT.

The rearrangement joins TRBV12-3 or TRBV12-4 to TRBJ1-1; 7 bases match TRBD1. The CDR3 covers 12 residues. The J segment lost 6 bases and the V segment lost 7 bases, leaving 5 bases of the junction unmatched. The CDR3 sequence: CASTQGVAEAFF. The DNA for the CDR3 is TGTGCCAGCACCCAGGGGGTCGCTGAAGCTTTCTTT.